The TCR beta chain under discussion was sequenced for a study of shared clonotypes between healthy human individuals. The data were produced by immunoSEQ multiplex PCR, yet TCRdb's version contains in-frame clones alone and is incomplete. The sample consists of 2 million or so clones, about 95% of them appearing once. Selected positively for CCR7 and CD45RO-negative, naive CD8 cells excluded terminally differentiated effector memory CD45RA+ cells. This clone occurred once. The CDR3 extends over 11 amino acids. V dropped 5 bases and J dropped 2 bases, with 3 bases sitting between them. Germline CDR1 reads PRHDT; CDR2 reads FYEKMQ (reference sequence).

The gene calls are TRBV13 and TRBJ1-1, with unresolved D. Sample: naive CD8+ T cells sorted from blood. The TCR comes from a man younger than 30 in good health. The CDR3 DNA reads as TGTGCCAGCAGCGTAAACACTGAAGCTTTCTTT. It yields the protein CASSVNTEAFF.